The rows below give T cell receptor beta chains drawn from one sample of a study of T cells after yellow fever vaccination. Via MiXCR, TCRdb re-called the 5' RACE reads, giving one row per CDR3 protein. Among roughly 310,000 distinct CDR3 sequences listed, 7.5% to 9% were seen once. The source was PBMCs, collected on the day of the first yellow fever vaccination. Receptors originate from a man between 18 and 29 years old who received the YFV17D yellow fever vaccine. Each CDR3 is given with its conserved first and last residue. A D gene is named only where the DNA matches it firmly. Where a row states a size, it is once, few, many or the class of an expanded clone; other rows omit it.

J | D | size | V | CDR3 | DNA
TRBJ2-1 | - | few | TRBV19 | CASSRTGPYNEQFF | TGTGCCAGTAGTCGGACGGGACCCTACAATGAGCAGTTCTTC
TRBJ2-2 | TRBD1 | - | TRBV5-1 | CASSLAPDRGHTGELFF | TGCGCCAGCAGCTTGGCCCCGGACAGGGGGCATACCGGGGAGCTGTTTTTT
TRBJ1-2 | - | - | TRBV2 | CASRIGGYTF | TGTGCCAGCAGAATAGGAGGCTACACCTTC
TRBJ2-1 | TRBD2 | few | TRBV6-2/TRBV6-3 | CASSLRAAGGRNEQFF | TGTGCCAGCAGCTTGCGGGCAGCGGGGGGGCGCAATGAGCAGTTCTTC
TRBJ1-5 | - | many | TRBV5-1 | CASSLGGVGQPQHF | TGCGCCAGCAGCTTGGGGGGGGTCGGTCAGCCCCAGCATTTT
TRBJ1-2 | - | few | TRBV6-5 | CASSYVRTGPYGYTF | TGTGCCAGCAGTTATGTCCGTACAGGGCCATATGGCTACACCTTC
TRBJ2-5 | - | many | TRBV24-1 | CATSVGAETQYF | TGTGCCACCAGTGTTGGCGCGGAGACCCAGTACTTC
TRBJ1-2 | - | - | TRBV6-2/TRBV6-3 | CASSYSEINYGYTF | TGTGCCAGCAGTTACTCAGAGATTAACTATGGCTACACCTTC
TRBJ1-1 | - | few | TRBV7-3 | CASSLDGSPPFF | TGTGCCAGCAGCTTAGACGGCAGTCCTCCCTTCTTT
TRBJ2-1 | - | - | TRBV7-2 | CASSLFAGEQFF | TGTGCCAGCAGCTTATTTGCGGGGGAGCAGTTCTTC
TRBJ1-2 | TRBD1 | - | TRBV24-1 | CATSDSRGLDGYTF | TGTGCCACCAGTGATAGCAGGGGGCTAGATGGCTACACCTTC
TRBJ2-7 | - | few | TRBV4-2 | CASSQEGSYEQYF | TGTGCCAGCAGCCAAGAGGGGAGCTACGAGCAGTACTTC
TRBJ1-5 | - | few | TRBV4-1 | CASSQPILDRNNQPQHF | TGCGCCAGCAGCCAACCGATACTAGACAGGAACAATCAGCCCCAGCATTTT
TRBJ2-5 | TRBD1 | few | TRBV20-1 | CSARQAGGVGGETQYF | TGCAGTGCTAGACAGGCAGGGGGCGTTGGAGGGGAGACCCAGTACTTC
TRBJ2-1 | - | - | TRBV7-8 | CASRVTGTYYNEQFF | TGTGCCAGCAGGGTGACCGGGACGTACTACAATGAGCAGTTCTTC
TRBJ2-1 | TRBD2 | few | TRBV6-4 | CASSPIGGDPYNEQFF | TGTGCCAGCAGTCCCATCGGGGGGGACCCCTACAATGAGCAGTTCTTC
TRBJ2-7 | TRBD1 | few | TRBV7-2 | CASSVRPGQGYEQYF | TGTGCCAGCAGCGTCCGACCGGGACAGGGGTACGAGCAGTACTTC
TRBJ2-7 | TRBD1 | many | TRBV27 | CASRLRGQGFYEQYF | TGTGCCAGCCGCCTCCGAGGACAGGGGTTCTACGAGCAGTACTTC
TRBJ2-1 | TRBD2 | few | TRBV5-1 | CASSLEAGNAGEQFF | TGCGCCAGCAGCTTGGAAGCGGGGAACGCCGGTGAGCAGTTCTTC
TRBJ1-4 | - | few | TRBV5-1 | CASRAGTFADEKLFF | TGCGCCAGCAGGGCCGGGACATTCGCTGATGAAAAACTGTTTTTT
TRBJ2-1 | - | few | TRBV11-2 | CASSLTSSRPPEFF | TGTGCCAGCAGCTTGACATCCTCCCGACCTCCGGAGTTCTTC
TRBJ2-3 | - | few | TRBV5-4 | CASSLDSYTQYF | TGTGCCAGCAGCCTGGACTCCTATACGCAGTATTTT
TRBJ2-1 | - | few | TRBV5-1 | CASSLEASSYNEQFF | TGCGCCAGCAGTCTTGAGGCGAGCTCCTACAATGAGCAGTTCTTC
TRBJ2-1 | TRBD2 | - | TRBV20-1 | CSARLPSGGHEQFF | TGCAGTGCTAGATTGCCTAGCGGGGGACATGAGCAGTTCTTC
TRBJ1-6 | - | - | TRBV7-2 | CASSLFSGDNSPLHF | TGTGCCAGCAGCTTATTTTCGGGTGATAATTCACCCCTCCACTTT
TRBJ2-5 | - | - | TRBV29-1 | CSAARRGPQETQYF | TGCAGCGCCGCAAGGCGGGGGCCCCAAGAGACCCAGTACTTC
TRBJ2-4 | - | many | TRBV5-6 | CASSRALSYGIQYF | TGTGCCAGCAGCCGAGCACTAAGTTACGGCATTCAGTACTTC
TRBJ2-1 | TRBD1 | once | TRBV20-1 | CSARGQAPGYNEQFF | TGCAGTGCCAGGGGACAGGCTCCGGGCTACAATGAGCAGTTCTTC
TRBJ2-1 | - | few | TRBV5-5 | CASSLPEIGYNEQFF | TGTGCCAGCAGCTTGCCGGAAATAGGATACAATGAGCAGTTCTTC